Shown below are 4 T cell receptor beta chains from a single sample sequenced in a study of cytomegalovirus exposure and HLA in healthy donors. PCR involved 60 Vbeta and 13 Jbeta primers. Measured with immunoSEQ multiplex PCR; TCRdb has only the in-frame clones, and not every one. The table has around 200,000 clones, just over 75% seen once. The sequenced sample was PBMCs. All receptors come from a man aged 25 to 45 in good health and CMV-seronegative.

V usage is TRBV14 and J usage is TRBJ2-5, with 13 positions matching TRBD2. The trim removed 4 bases at V and 5 bases at J, leaving 4 bases unmatched. Germline assignment: CDR1 SGHDN and CDR2 FVKESK. The CDR3 covers 15 residues. CDR3 amino acids: CASSLGTSGTETQYF. In DNA form, the CDR3 reads TGTGCCAGCAGCCTCGGGACTAGCGGGACCGAGACCCAGTACTTC.

The gene calls are TRBV7-9 and TRBJ2-7, with TRBD2 matching 9 bases. Losses at the gene ends were 1 base for V and 6 bases for J; bases not matched to a gene: 4. The CDR3 is 14 residues long. The germline V gene encodes CDR1 SEHNR and CDR2 FQNEAQ (reference sequence). DNA of the CDR3: TGTGCCAGCAGCTTAGTAGCGGGGGTTGGCGAGCAGTACTTC. Translation gives CASSLVAGVGEQYF.

This clone was seen a few times. The V call is TRBV2, the J call TRBJ1-4; TRBD1 matches 7 bases. CDR1 is SNHLY, CDR2 FYNNEI, per germline. CDR3 length: 14 amino acids. V was clipped by 5 bases and J by 7 bases; unmatched bases: 7. Here the CDR3 DNA reads TGTGCCAGCAGTTACAGGGGCAGCGGTGAAAAACTGTTTTTT. The encoded protein is CASSYRGSGEKLFF.

Points on this clone: One end of the junction is discordant with germline, which a read error may explain. This chain links TRBV5-6 with TRBJ2-3, with D possibly called TRBD1 or TRBD2 (5 bases each). Germline values: CDR1 SGHDT, CDR2 YYEEEE. There are 14 residues in the CDR3. The CDR3 nucleotides read TGTGCCAGCACCTTGAGGGGCTTAGCAGATACGCAGTATTTT. It encodes CASTLRGLADTQYF.